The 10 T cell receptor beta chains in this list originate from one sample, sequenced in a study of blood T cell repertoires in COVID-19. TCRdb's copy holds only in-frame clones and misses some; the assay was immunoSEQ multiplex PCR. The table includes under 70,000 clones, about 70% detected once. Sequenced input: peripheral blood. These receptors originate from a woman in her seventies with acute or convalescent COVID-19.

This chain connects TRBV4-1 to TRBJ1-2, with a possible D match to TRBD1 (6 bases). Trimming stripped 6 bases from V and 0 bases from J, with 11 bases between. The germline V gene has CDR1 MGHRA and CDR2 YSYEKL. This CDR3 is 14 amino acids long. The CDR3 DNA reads TGCGCCAGCAGACGGGACACGGCTAACTATGGCTACACCTTC. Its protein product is CASRRDTANYGYTF.

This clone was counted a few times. CDR3 loop: CAISDWLSGQGSKNIQYF. The DNA of the CDR3 is TGTGCCATCAGTGATTGGTTGTCTGGACAGGGGTCTAAAAACATTCAGTACTTC. The chain recombines TRBV10-3 with TRBJ2-4; TRBD1 aligns across 9 bases. The V gene's germline CDR1 is ENHRY and CDR2 SYGVKD. Trimming removed 3 bases from V and 4 bases from J; junction bases left unmatched: 13. The CDR3 contains 18 residues.

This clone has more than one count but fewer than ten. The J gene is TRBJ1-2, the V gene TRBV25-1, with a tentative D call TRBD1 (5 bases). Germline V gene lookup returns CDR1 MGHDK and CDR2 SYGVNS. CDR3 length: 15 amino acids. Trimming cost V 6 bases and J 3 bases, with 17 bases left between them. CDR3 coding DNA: TGTGCCAGCAGGCCGATCGGGGGTGACCACTATGGCTACACCTTC. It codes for CASRPIGGDHYGYTF.

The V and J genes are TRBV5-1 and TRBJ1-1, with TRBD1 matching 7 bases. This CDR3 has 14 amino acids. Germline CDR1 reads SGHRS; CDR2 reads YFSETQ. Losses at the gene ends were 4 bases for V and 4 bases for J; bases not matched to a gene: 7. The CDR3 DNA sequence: TGCGCCAGCAGCCCAGGGGGAAGGGGCACTGAAGCTTTCTTT. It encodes CASSPGGRGTEAFF.

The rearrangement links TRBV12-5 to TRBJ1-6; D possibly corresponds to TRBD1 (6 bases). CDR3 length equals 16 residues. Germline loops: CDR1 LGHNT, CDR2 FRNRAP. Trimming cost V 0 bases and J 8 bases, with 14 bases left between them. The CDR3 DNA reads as TGTGCTAGTGGTTTGGTACTCGGCAAGGGGGATTCACCCCTCCACTTT. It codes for CASGLVLGKGDSPLHF.

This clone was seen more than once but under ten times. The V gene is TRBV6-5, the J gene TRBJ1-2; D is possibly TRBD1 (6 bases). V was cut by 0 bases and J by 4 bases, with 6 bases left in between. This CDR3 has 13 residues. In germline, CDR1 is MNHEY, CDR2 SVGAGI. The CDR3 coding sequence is TGTGCCAGCAGTTACTCAGGGGGCTATGGCTACACCTTC. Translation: CASSYSGGYGYTF.

The CDR3 DNA is TGTGCCAGCATGACAGTAGGAAACTATGGCTACACCTTC. Its translation: CASMTVGNYGYTF. The chain employs TRBV2 and TRBJ1-2; a possible D gene is TRBD1 (5 bases). Trimming removed 7 bases at V and 2 bases at J, with 11 bases between. This CDR3 spans 13 amino acids. The V gene's germline CDR1 is SNHLY and CDR2 FYNNEI.

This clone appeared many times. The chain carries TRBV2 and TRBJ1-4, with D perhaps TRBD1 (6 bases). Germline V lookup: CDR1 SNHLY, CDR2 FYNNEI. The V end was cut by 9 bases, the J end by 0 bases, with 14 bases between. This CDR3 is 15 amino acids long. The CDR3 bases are TGTGCCAGTCAAGGACAGCCCGCAACTAATGAAAAACTGTTTTTT. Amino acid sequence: CASQGQPATNEKLFF.

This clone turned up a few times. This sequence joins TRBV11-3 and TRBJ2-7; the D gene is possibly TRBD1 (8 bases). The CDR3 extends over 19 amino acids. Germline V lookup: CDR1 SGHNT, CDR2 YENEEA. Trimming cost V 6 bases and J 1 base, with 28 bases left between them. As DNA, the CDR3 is TGTGCCAGCAGACCCGACAGGGGTCCACCGCCCGGGAGGTCCTACGAGCAGTACTTC. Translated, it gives CASRPDRGPPPGRSYEQYF. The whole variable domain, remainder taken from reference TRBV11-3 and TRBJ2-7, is EAGVVQSPRYKIIEKKQPVAFWCNPISGHNTLYWYLQNLGQGPELLIRYENEEAVDDSQLPKDRFSAERLKGVDSTLKIQPAELGDSAVYLCASRPDRGPPPGRSYEQYFGPGTRLTVT.

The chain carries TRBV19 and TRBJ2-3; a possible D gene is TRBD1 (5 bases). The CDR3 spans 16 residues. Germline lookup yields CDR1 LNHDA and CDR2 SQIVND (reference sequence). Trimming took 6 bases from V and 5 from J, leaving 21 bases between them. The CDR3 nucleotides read TGTGCCAGTAGCCTACAGGCCCAACACCGAGGAGATACGCAGTATTTT. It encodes CASSLQAQHRGDTQYF. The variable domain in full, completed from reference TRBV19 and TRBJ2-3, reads DGGITQSPKYLFRKEGQNVTLSCEQNLNHDAMYWYRQDPGQGLRLIYYSQIVNDFQKGDIAEGYSVSREKKESFPLTVTSAQKNPTAFYLCASSLQAQHRGDTQYFGPGTRLTVL.